This section outlines one TCR beta chain sequence together with its context. Its antigen is unidentified. This record belongs to a study of shared clonotypes between healthy human individuals. Study findings and constraints: Blood was the only sampled material, and tissue repertoires likely differ.

V lost 0 bases and J 4 bases, leaving 10 bases between the germline ends. Germline CDR1 and CDR2: GTSNPN and SVGIG (reference sequence). This CDR3 region has 13 residues. Repertoires were generated with immunoSEQ multiplex PCR, while TCRdb's copy carries only in-frame clones and drops some. The sample includes around 690,000 clones, around 90% of them seen just once. Healthy adults negative for HIV, lacking recent acute infections or vaccinations, served as donors. The authors combined CD45RO+ cells with CCR7-negative CD45RA+ TemRA cells as CD8 memory. The gene calls are TRBV30 and TRBJ2-7; a possible D gene is TRBD2 (6 bases). This sequence was found in a man between 18 and 29 years old in good health. Some clones in this sample may be carry-over from other donors' samples. Sequences were obtained from memory CD8+ T cells from PBMCs. Subset specified: CD45RO+ cells pooled with CCR7-negative TemRA cells. The CDR3: CAWSVMGGYEQYF. Here the CDR3 DNA reads TGTGCCTGGAGTGTAATGGGGGGTTACGAGCAGTACTTC.